What follows are 20 T cell receptor beta chains derived from one specimen sequenced in a study of T cells in Graves' hyperthyroidism and ophthalmopathy. TCR beta CDR3 regions were amplified from RNA transcripts. A first-round RT-PCR of the TCR CDR3 used the HTBI primer set. TCRdb ran MiXCR on the multiplex PCR reads and lists one entry per CDR3 protein. The sample has about 130,000 distinct CDR3 sequences; 22% are singletons. The sequencing input was blood. The receptors shown here come from a woman aged 45-65 years with Graves' hyperthyroidism that later progressed to Graves' ophthalmopathy.

The rearrangement uses TRBV28 and TRBJ2-2; D tentatively fits TRBD1 or TRBD2 (5 bases each). The CDR3 is made up of 12 amino acids. CDR1 MDHEN and CDR2 SYDVKM come from the germline V gene. V shed 6 bases and J shed 9 bases, with 11 bases lying between them. CDR3 sequence reads: CASRGPPRELFF. For the CDR3, the DNA is TGTGCCAGCAGGGGACCGCCCAGGGAGCTGTTTTTT.

The J gene is TRBJ2-3, the V gene TRBV2, with D maybe TRBD1 (5 bases). Per germline, CDR1 SNHLY and CDR2 FYNNEI. V lost 7 bases to trimming and J lost 4 bases, with 12 bases between them. The CDR3 totals 13 residues. DNA for the CDR3: TGTGCCAGCATGGTGGTAGGGGCAGATACGCAGTATTTT. This sequence encodes CASMVVGADTQYF.

The CDR3 reads CASSRDRGRLGELFF. The DNA for the CDR3 is TGTGCCAGCAGCCGGGACAGGGGGCGCCTCGGGGAGCTGTTTTTT. The chain carries TRBV12-3 or TRBV12-4 and TRBJ2-2, with 12 bases fitting TRBD1. Unmatched junction bases numbered 6, after V lost 6 bases and J lost 7 bases. The CDR3 totals 15 residues.

In its sample, this clonotype was seen many times. The V call is TRBV12-3 or TRBV12-4, the J call TRBJ1-4, with no clear D. The CDR3 length is 13 residues. Trimming took off 5 bases at V and 8 bases at J, with 12 bases between the two ends. The CDR3 here is CASSARSYEKLFF. CDR3 nucleotide sequence: TGTGCCAGCAGTGCGAGGAGCTACGAAAAACTGTTTTTT.

This clonotype was detected many times. The V and J genes are TRBV6-1 and TRBJ2-3; possibly TRBD2 for D (6 bases). Trimming pared 4 bases from V and 2 bases from J, leaving 13 bases between. The CDR3 consists of 15 residues. CDR1 MNHNS and CDR2 SASEGT come from the germline V gene. Here the CDR3 reads CASSVKGLYTDTQYF. The CDR3 nucleotides are TGTGCCAGCAGTGTTAAGGGACTTTACACAGATACGCAGTATTTT.

This clonotype was observed at least ten times. This sequence joins TRBV28 and TRBJ2-6; D gene ambiguous. Trimming removed 8 bases from V and 2 bases from J, with 13 bases in between. Germline lookup yields CDR1 MDHEN and CDR2 SYDVKM. The CDR3 contains 15 residues. The DNA of the CDR3 is TGTGCCAGCTCTACTAACGGTCCTGGGGCCAACGTCCTGACTTTC. Protein: CASSTNGPGANVLTF. The variable domain in full, with the rest retrieved from reference TRBV28 and TRBJ2-6, is DVKVTQSSRYLVKRTGEKVFLECVQDMDHENMFWYRQDPGLGLRLIYFSYDVKMKEKGDIPEGYSVSREKKERFSLILESASTNQTSMYLCASSTNGPGANVLTFGAGSRLTVL.

The rearrangement uses TRBV20-1 and TRBJ2-5, with 14 bases identical to TRBD2. The CDR3 runs 16 residues. V lost 3 bases, J lost 4 bases, and 7 bases stayed unmatched. Germline CDR1 reads DFQATT; CDR2 reads SNEGSKA (reference sequence). CDR3 coding DNA: TGCAGTGCTAGGAGGGCGGGACTAGCGGGAGTAGAGACCCAGTACTTC. Translation gives CSARRAGLAGVETQYF.

J is TRBJ2-7 and V is TRBV29-1; 12 bases agree with TRBD2. Germline-derived CDR1 and CDR2 are SQVTM and ANQGSEA. The junction had 4 bases not matched to a gene; V was cut back by 4 bases and J by 6 bases. The CDR3 contains 13 residues. CDR3 loop: CSVVTSGSTEQYF. The CDR3 bases are TGCAGCGTTGTGACTAGCGGGAGTACCGAGCAGTACTTC.

This clonotype has ten or more counts. The V gene is TRBV5-1, the J gene TRBJ2-7; perhaps D is TRBD1 or TRBD2 (5 bases each). Trimming left V 1 base short and J 5 bases short, with 16 bases between. The CDR3 loop spans 15 amino acids. Germline CDR1 and CDR2: SGHRS and YFSETQ. The CDR3 here is CASSLRSGSLHEQYF. The CDR3 coding sequence is TGCGCCAGCAGCTTGAGATCAGGGAGCCTCCACGAGCAGTACTTC.

This clonotype turned up a few times. The rearrangement joins TRBV7-9 to TRBJ2-2, with unresolved D. From germline, CDR1 is SEHNR and CDR2 FQNEAQ (reference sequence). The CDR3 has 14 amino acids. Trimming pared 7 bases from V and 8 bases from J, leaving 17 bases between. In nucleotides, the CDR3 is TGTGCCAGCATCCACAACCGACGGCCTGGGGAGCTGTTTTTT. Translated: CASIHNRRPGELFF.

The chain has TRBV6-2 or TRBV6-3 and TRBJ2-7; the match to TRBD2 covers 7 bases. Germline V CDR1 and CDR2: MNHEY, SVGEGT. This CDR3 comprises 15 residues. The V and J ends lost 6 bases and 0 bases, in that order; junction bases with no gene match: 8. The CDR3 DNA reads TGTGCCAGCAGCGAACCGGGGGGAAGCTCCTACGAGCAGTACTTC. Its protein product is CASSEPGGSSYEQYF.

The chain links TRBV9 to TRBJ2-3; TRBD1 matches at 9 bases. Germline V gene lookup returns CDR1 SGDLS and CDR2 YYNGEE. V lost 3 bases and J lost 1; bases outside the gene matches: 9. The CDR3 consists of 17 residues. The DNA for the CDR3 is TGTGCCAGCAGCGCCGGGGACAGGGCGAGCGGCACAGATACGCAGTATTTT. Translation gives CASSAGDRASGTDTQYF. Supplemented by reference TRBV9 and TRBJ2-3, the full variable domain reads DSGVTQTPKHLITATGQRVTLRCSPRSGDLSVYWYQQSLDQGLQFLIQYYNGEERAKGNILERFSAQQFPDLHSELNLSSLELGDSALYFCASSAGDRASGTDTQYFGPGTRLTVL.

V usage is TRBV10-1 and J usage is TRBJ2-1; 16 bases map to TRBD2. The V and J ends lost 0 bases and 7 bases, in that order; junction bases with no gene match: 6. Per germline, CDR1 WNHNN and CDR2 SYGVQD (reference sequence). This CDR3 has 18 amino acids. CDR3 loop: CASSESAGLAGGLNEQFF. For the CDR3, the DNA is TGCGCCAGCAGTGAGTCTGCGGGACTAGCGGGAGGGCTAAATGAGCAGTTCTTC.

V and J are TRBV12-3 or TRBV12-4 and TRBJ1-5; TRBD1 is a possible D gene (6 bases). The germline V and J ends were trimmed by 7 bases and 3 bases, with 13 bases remaining between them. There are 14 residues in the CDR3. The CDR3 loop is CASTLGTFNQPQHF. The DNA of the CDR3 is TGTGCCAGCACCCTAGGGACATTCAATCAGCCCCAGCATTTT.

The chain joins TRBV9 to TRBJ1-6; no firm D call. The V and J ends lost 3 bases and 7 bases respectively, with 14 bases between them. The CDR3 is made up of 15 amino acids. Germline V CDR1 and CDR2: SGDLS, YYNGEE. CDR3 DNA sequence: TGTGCCAGCAGCGCGCCAAGCGACGGAAATTCACCCCTCCACTTT. Amino acids: CASSAPSDGNSPLHF.

J is TRBJ2-1 and V is TRBV20-1; D remains ambiguous. From germline, CDR1 is DFQATT and CDR2 SNEGSKA (reference sequence). Trimming stripped 1 base from V and 5 bases from J, with 9 bases between. The CDR3 extends over 13 amino acids. CDR3 coding DNA: TGCAGTGCTAGAGGGAGTCATAACAATGAGCAGTTCTTC. This codes for CSARGSHNNEQFF.

This clonotype was counted a single time. The rearrangement uses TRBV6-2 or TRBV6-3 and TRBJ2-1, with 13 bases aligning to TRBD2. Germline trimming cut 7 bases from V and 4 bases from J; bases unmatched to any gene: 4. Germline V gene lookup returns CDR1 MNHEY and CDR2 SVGEGT. The CDR3 is 15 amino acids. In DNA, the CDR3 is TGTGCCAGCAAAGCACTAGCGGGAGGGTACAATGAGCAGTTCTTC. Translation gives CASKALAGGYNEQFF.

This chain uses TRBV4-2 with TRBJ1-3; D is ambiguous. V gave up 3 bases and J gave up 8 bases, with 8 bases separating them. This CDR3 region has 12 residues. Germline loops: CDR1 LGHNA, CDR2 YNFKEQ. Here the CDR3 DNA reads TGTGCCAGCAGCCATTTAGCGGACACCATATATTTT. Protein: CASSHLADTIYF.

This clonotype has just a few counts. This sequence joins TRBV5-1 and TRBJ2-3; D gene unclear. This CDR3 region has 15 residues. The germline V and J ends were trimmed by 5 bases and 6 bases, with 19 bases remaining between them. The germline gives CDR1 SGHRS, CDR2 YFSETQ. CDR3 in DNA: TGCGCCAGCAGTCGGGCCCCCTCACAAGCGGATACGCAGTATTTT. Translation gives CASSRAPSQADTQYF.

This clonotype was seen repeatedly, ten times or more. This chain joins TRBV6-1 and TRBJ2-2; D could derive from TRBD1 or TRBD2 (5 bases each). Germline V gene sequence: CDR1 MNHNS, CDR2 SASEGT. V lost 10 bases and J lost 4, with 22 bases in between. The CDR3 spans 16 residues. CDR3 DNA: TGTGCCACGATAAGGGGAATAACTGGGGGCACCGGGGAGCTGTTTTTT. Residues: CATIRGITGGTGELFF.